This T cell receptor (beta chain) was captured in a study of OX40 agonist ivuxolimab in advanced cancers. In the study overall: Of the participants, more than 35% had some prior anti-PD-1, anti-PD-L1 or anti-CTLA-4 therapy, which was allowed. Study results and limitations: Among some nonresponders, normalized T-cell clonal expansion was also low. Clonal expansion by week 6 occurred in CD4+ and CD8+ blood T cells (at 0.1 to 3.0 mg/kg). The investigators did not determine what antigen specificity the expanded peripheral T cells had.

Sequencing used immunoSEQ multiplex PCR; TCRdb keeps in-frame clones, though not all of them. The sample carries roughly 30,000 clones, almost 85% recorded once. This clone occurred once. Antigen: not known. This CDR3 spans 14 amino acids. Per the germline V gene, CDR1 is KGHSY and CDR2 is FQNENV. The V end lost 2 bases, the J end lost 0 bases, and 7 bases lay between the germline ends. The TCR sequence derives from an adult with an advanced solid tumor such as melanoma, head and neck, liver or kidney cancer. The starting material was CD4+ or CD8+ T cells sorted from blood, obtained in a trial of the OX40 agonist ivuxolimab. The chain uses TRBV16 and TRBJ1-2, with unresolved D. CDR3 residues: CASSQDDSNYGYTF. The CDR3 bases are TGTGCCAGCAGCCAAGACGACTCTAACTATGGCTACACCTTC.